What follows are 26 T cell receptor beta chains derived from one specimen sequenced in a study of T cell changes during pregnancy in multiple sclerosis. Only in-frame clones appear in the TCRdb table, and some are missing; sequencing was by immunoSEQ multiplex PCR. The data contain 68,000 or so clones, 92% of them seen just once; the ten biggest clones take up roughly 1.3%. The starting material was peripheral blood, obtained in the second trimester of pregnancy. The receptors originated from a female donor in good health, enrolled as a control in a pregnancy study.

The chain links TRBV5-1 to TRBJ2-3; a weak D match, TRBD2 (6 bases). Between the trimmed V and J ends, which lost 1 base and 6 bases, there was a span of 9 bases. Germline V gives CDR1 SGHRS, CDR2 YFSETQ. The CDR3 sequence is 13 residues long. CDR3 DNA: TGCGCCAGCAGCTTGTACGGGACTGATACGCAGTATTTT. Protein sequence: CASSLYGTDTQYF.

The chain combines TRBV28 with TRBJ2-7; 7 bases match TRBD1. V lost 6 bases to trimming and J lost 5 bases; unmatched junction nucleotides: 10. The CDR3 totals 14 residues. Germline lookup yields CDR1 MDHEN and CDR2 SYDVKM. The CDR3 reads CASSQSTGIHEQYF. In DNA form, the CDR3 reads TGTGCCAGCAGCCAATCGACAGGGATCCACGAGCAGTACTTC.

The chain uses TRBV7-9 and TRBJ1-3, with D unclear. Trimming took 1 base from V and 4 from J, leaving 8 bases between them. Germline CDR1 reads SEHNR; CDR2 reads FQNEAQ (reference sequence). The CDR3 covers 14 residues. The CDR3 is CASSLVGEGNTIYF. As DNA, the CDR3 is TGTGCCAGCAGCTTAGTAGGAGAAGGAAACACCATATATTTT.

This chain connects TRBV6-1 to TRBJ2-1, with a weak D call TRBD2 (6 bases). The CDR3 runs to 14 residues. Deletions cut 2 bases from V and 3 bases from J, with 8 bases between. Germline V gene sequence: CDR1 MNHNS, CDR2 SASEGT. Here the CDR3 DNA reads TGTGCCAGCAGTGAAAGCGGGTTCTACAATGAGCAGTTCTTC. Amino acids: CASSESGFYNEQFF.

In its sample, this clone was seen once. The chain carries TRBV27 and TRBJ1-1, with D possibly matching TRBD1 (5 bases). Per the germline V gene, CDR1 is MNHEY and CDR2 is SMNVEV (reference sequence). V was shortened by 1 base and J by 6 bases, with 15 bases between the two germline ends. CDR3 size: 15 residues. The CDR3 reads CASSLYPGGWPEAFF. The CDR3 DNA follows: TGTGCCAGCAGTTTATACCCGGGGGGGTGGCCTGAAGCTTTCTTT.

The chain links TRBV6-4 to TRBJ2-1; the match to TRBD2 covers 10 bases. Germline CDR1 MRHNA, CDR2 SNTAGT. This CDR3 contains 15 residues. The J segment lost 7 bases and the V segment lost 6 bases, leaving 9 bases of the junction unmatched. The CDR3, as DNA: TGTGCCAGCAGCCGCCTAGCGGGAGCTGGTAATGAGCAGTTCTTC. This encodes CASSRLAGAGNEQFF.

In its sample, this clone was seen once. The genes are TRBV18 and TRBJ2-3; D possibly corresponds to TRBD2 (6 bases). This CDR3 has 16 residues. Trimming removed 0 bases from V and 5 bases from J, with 15 bases in between. Looked up from germline, CDR1 is KGHSH and CDR2 is LQKENI. The CDR3 DNA follows: TGTGCCAGCTCACCACCACCGGGGGTAGGGAGAGATACGCAGTATTTT. As protein: CASSPPPGVGRDTQYF.

The V and J genes are TRBV15 and TRBJ2-1; TRBD2 matches 7 bases. Per the germline V gene, CDR1 is LNHNV and CDR2 is YYDKDF (reference sequence). With 4 bases clipped from V and 6 bases from J, the junction kept 12 bases outside the gene matches. CDR3 length: 16 amino acids. CDR3 sequence: CATSTRGSRLRNEQFF. As DNA, the CDR3 is TGTGCCACCAGCACGCGGGGGAGTAGGTTACGCAATGAGCAGTTCTTC.

The rearrangement joins TRBV2 to TRBJ1-5; unclear D gene. The CDR3 is made up of 12 amino acids. V was cut by 4 bases and J by 5 bases, with 6 bases left in between. Germline CDR1 SNHLY, CDR2 FYNNEI. Here the CDR3 DNA reads TGTGCCAGCAGTGTAGAGGATCAGCCCCAGCATTTT. Translating gives CASSVEDQPQHF.

Details on this clone: One end of the junction is discordant with germline, which a read error may explain. J is TRBJ2-1 and V is TRBV6-5; possible D gene TRBD2, 6 bases. Germline values: CDR1 MNHEY, CDR2 SVGAGI. This CDR3 spans 13 amino acids. The CDR3 bases are TGTGCCAGCCAGAGGGGACTCGGCAATGGGCAGTTCTTC. Its translation is CASQRGLGNGQFF.

The genes are TRBV30 and TRBJ2-7; the match to TRBD2 covers 8 bases. The CDR3 length is 12 residues. Germline assignment: CDR1 GTSNPN and CDR2 SVGIG (reference sequence). J gave up 7 bases and V 3 bases, and 5 bases lay outside the gene matches. CDR3 loop: CAWSLGGEEQYF. CDR3 nucleotide sequence: TGTGCCTGGAGCCTCGGGGGGGAAGAGCAGTACTTC.

This chain uses TRBV29-1 with TRBJ2-5; 8 bases map to TRBD2. Germline V gene lookup returns CDR1 SQVTM and CDR2 ANQGSEA. CDR3 length: 14 residues. V lost 1 base and J lost 5; bases outside the gene matches: 6. The CDR3 spells CSVEGGGKSETQYF. For the CDR3, the DNA is TGCAGCGTTGAAGGCGGGGGGAAATCGGAGACCCAGTACTTC.

The chain combines TRBV4-1 with TRBJ1-6; 8 bases align to TRBD1. The CDR3 contains 15 residues. The trim removed 5 bases at V and 4 bases at J, leaving 4 bases unmatched. CDR1 and CDR2 from the germline V gene are MGHRA and YSYEKL. The CDR3 sequence is CASSIGQGYNSPLHF. The DNA for the CDR3 is TGCGCCAGCAGCATAGGACAGGGATATAATTCACCCCTCCACTTT.

This clone was observed a single time. The chain recombines TRBV11-2 with TRBJ1-2; D might be TRBD1 (6 bases). V was trimmed by 2 bases and J by 5 bases, leaving 15 bases between them. The germline V gene encodes CDR1 SGHAT and CDR2 FQNNGV. The CDR3 consists of 15 residues. CDR3 DNA: TGTGCCAGCAGCTTAAGTTTGGACAGCTCATATGGCTACACCTTC. This sequence encodes CASSLSLDSSYGYTF.

The chain couples TRBV18 to TRBJ2-2, with unresolved D. The CDR3 has 14 amino acids. Germline assignment: CDR1 KGHSH and CDR2 LQKENI. V was cut by 5 bases and J by 2 bases, with 9 bases left in between. In DNA form, the CDR3 reads TGTGCCAGCTCAGGTCAGAAAAACACCGGGGAGCTGTTTTTT. It yields the protein CASSGQKNTGELFF.

This chain connects TRBV11-3 to TRBJ2-2, with D hard to call. Trimming pared 3 bases from V and 0 bases from J, leaving 8 bases between. The CDR3 spans 15 residues. Germline loops: CDR1 SGHNT, CDR2 YENEEA. CDR3 loop: CASSFGGSNTGELFF. CDR3 DNA: TGTGCCAGCAGCTTTGGCGGATCGAACACCGGGGAGCTGTTTTTT.

This clone is a singleton in its sample. The rearrangement uses TRBV5-6 and TRBJ2-3, with 9 bases aligning to TRBD2. The length of the CDR3 is 15 residues. Losses at the gene ends were 3 bases for V and 3 bases for J; bases not matched to a gene: 5. Germline lookup yields CDR1 SGHDT and CDR2 YYEEEE. The CDR3 reads CASSSTGLATDTQYF. The CDR3 DNA follows: TGTGCCAGCAGCTCCACGGGACTAGCAACAGATACGCAGTATTTT.

This rearrangement joins TRBV5-5 to TRBJ1-2; D is ambiguous. The length of the CDR3 is 12 residues. V dropped 0 bases and J dropped 4 bases, with 4 bases sitting between them. CDR1 SGHKS and CDR2 YYEKEE come from the germline V gene (reference sequence). In nucleotides, the CDR3 is TGTGCCAGCAGCTTGGACAGCTATGGCTACACCTTC. It yields the protein CASSLDSYGYTF.

The chain combines TRBV9 with TRBJ2-7; D possibly corresponds to TRBD2 (6 bases). The CDR3 is 14 amino acids. V shed 4 bases and J shed 3 bases, with 14 bases lying between them. Germline V gene lookup returns CDR1 SGDLS and CDR2 YYNGEE. The CDR3 protein is CASSPGPGSYEQYF. Here the CDR3 DNA reads TGTGCCAGCAGCCCGGGTCCCGGGAGCTACGAGCAGTACTTC.

The rearrangement links TRBV7-9 to TRBJ1-1; no clear D. Germline CDR1 SEHNR, CDR2 FQNEAQ (reference sequence). Trimming cost V 3 bases and J 1 base, with 12 bases left between them. This CDR3 has 15 amino acids. CDR3 nucleotide sequence: TGTGCCAGCAGCTTGGGCAGGTATTCGAACACTGAAGCTTTCTTT. It specifies CASSLGRYSNTEAFF.

The V call is TRBV27, the J call TRBJ2-4, with a possible D match to TRBD1 (6 bases). The germline V gene encodes CDR1 MNHEY and CDR2 SMNVEV (reference sequence). V lost 2 bases and J lost 1, with 9 bases in between. This CDR3 region has 15 residues. CDR3 coding DNA: TGTGCCAGCAGTTTAAACAGGGTCGCCAAAAACATTCAGTACTTC. Its protein is CASSLNRVAKNIQYF.

This clone was detected only once. The CDR3 sequence is CASRGASGLSTPDTQYF. The CDR3, as DNA: TGTGCCAGCAGGGGAGCTTCCGGACTATCAACCCCAGATACGCAGTATTTT. The chain employs TRBV7-6 and TRBJ2-3; possibly TRBD2 for D (6 bases). CDR1 and CDR2 (germline): SGHVS, FNYEAQ. Deletions cut 6 bases from V and 4 bases from J, with 23 bases between. This CDR3 spans 17 amino acids.

This clone was found a few times. The J gene is TRBJ1-2, the V gene TRBV11-2; 10 bases are shared with TRBD1. V gave up 5 bases and J gave up 2 bases; unmatched junction bases: 8. Germline-derived CDR1 and CDR2 are SGHAT and FQNNGV. The CDR3 spans 16 residues. The CDR3 loop reads CASSPQPGQGNYGYTF. CDR3 in DNA: TGTGCCAGCAGCCCACAACCGGGACAGGGGAACTATGGCTACACCTTC.

In this sample, this clone turned up once. V usage is TRBV15 and J usage is TRBJ2-1, with D perhaps TRBD1 (5 bases). CDR1 is LNHNV and CDR2 is YYDKDF in the germline V gene (reference sequence). The V end was cut by 4 bases, the J end by 5 bases, with 9 bases between. The CDR3 totals 13 residues. CDR3 bases: TGTGCCACCAGCACCGACAGAAACAATGAGCAGTTCTTC. Amino acids: CATSTDRNNEQFF.

This chain joins TRBV28 and TRBJ1-1; D remains unclear. Germline CDR1 reads MDHEN; CDR2 reads SYDVKM. The CDR3 covers 16 residues. Between the trimmed V and J ends, which lost 5 bases and 0 bases, there was a span of 16 bases. The CDR3 bases are TGTGCCAGCAGTCCCAATCCCGGGAGTCTGAACACTGAAGCTTTCTTT. It codes for CASSPNPGSLNTEAFF.

The rearrangement uses TRBV7-2 and TRBJ1-1, with D perhaps matching TRBD1 (5 bases). CDR1 is SGHTA and CDR2 is FQGNSA in the germline V gene. This CDR3 is built from 12 residues. Trimming cost V 6 bases and J 6 bases, with 11 bases left between them. The CDR3 sequence is CASRLGRAEAFF. The DNA for the CDR3 is TGTGCCAGCAGGCTGGGGCGCGCTGAAGCTTTCTTT.